The present T cell receptor (beta chain) was sequenced within a study of CD4 T cells in relation to SARS-CoV-2 and coronaviruses. Whole-study context: TCR beta CDR3s were sequenced after 10-day antigen culture of PBMCs.

The protocol was immunoSEQ multiplex PCR, while the TCRdb copy is restricted to in-frame clones and leaves out a portion. The data hold more than 20,000 clones, with roughly four fifths observed a single time. Regarding this clone: Its antigen is not known.

The unexposed donors gave CD4+ T cells in about 2011-2019, prior to COVID-19. Isolation of CD4+ T cells took place after about 9 days in culture. This CDR3 region has 13 residues. Trimming took off 0 bases at V and 3 bases at J, with 6 bases between the two ends. Per germline, CDR1 PRHDT and CDR2 FYEKMQ (reference sequence). The sequencing input was CD4+ T cells from PBMCs, cultured in vitro. The rearrangement links TRBV13 to TRBJ2-7, with D uncertain. The origin of this receptor is a human donor in good health. CDR3 nucleotides: TGTGCCAGCAGCTTAGGCGAGTACTACGAGCAGTACTTC. Protein sequence: CASSLGEYYEQYF. The full variable domain, completed using reference TRBV13 and TRBJ2-7, is AAGVIQSPRHLIKEKRETATLKCYPIPRHDTVYWYQQGPGQDPQFLISFYEKMQSDKGSIPDRFSAQQFSDYHSELNMSSLELGDSALYFCASSLGEYYEQYFGPGTRLTVT.